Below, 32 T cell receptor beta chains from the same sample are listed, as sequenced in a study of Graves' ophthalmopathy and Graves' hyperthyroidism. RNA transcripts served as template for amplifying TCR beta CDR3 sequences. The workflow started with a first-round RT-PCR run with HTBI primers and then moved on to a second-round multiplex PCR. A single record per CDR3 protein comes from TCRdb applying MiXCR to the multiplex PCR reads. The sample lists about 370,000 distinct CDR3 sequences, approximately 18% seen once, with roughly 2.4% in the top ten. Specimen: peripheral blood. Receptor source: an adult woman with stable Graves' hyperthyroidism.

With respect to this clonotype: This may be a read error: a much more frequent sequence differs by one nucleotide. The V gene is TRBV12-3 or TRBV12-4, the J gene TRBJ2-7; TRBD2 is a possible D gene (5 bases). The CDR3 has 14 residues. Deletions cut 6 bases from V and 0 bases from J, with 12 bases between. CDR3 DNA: TGTGCCAGCAGCCTTTGTGGGAGCTCCTACGAGCAGTACTTC. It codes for CASSLCGSSYEQYF.

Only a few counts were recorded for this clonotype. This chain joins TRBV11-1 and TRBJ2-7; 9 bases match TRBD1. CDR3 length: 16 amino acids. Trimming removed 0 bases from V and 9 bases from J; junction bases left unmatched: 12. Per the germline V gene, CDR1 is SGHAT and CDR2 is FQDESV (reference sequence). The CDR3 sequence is CASSLATQGANQGQYF. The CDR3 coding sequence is TGTGCCAGCAGCTTAGCCACACAGGGGGCCAACCAGGGGCAGTACTTC.

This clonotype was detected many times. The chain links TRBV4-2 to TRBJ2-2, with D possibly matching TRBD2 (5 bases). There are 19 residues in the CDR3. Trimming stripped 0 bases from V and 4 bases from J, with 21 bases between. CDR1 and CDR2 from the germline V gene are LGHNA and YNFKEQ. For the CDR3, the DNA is TGTGCCAGCAGCCAAGATGTGGGTGACTATCCTCGGGGCACCGGGGAGCTGTTTTTT. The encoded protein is CASSQDVGDYPRGTGELFF.

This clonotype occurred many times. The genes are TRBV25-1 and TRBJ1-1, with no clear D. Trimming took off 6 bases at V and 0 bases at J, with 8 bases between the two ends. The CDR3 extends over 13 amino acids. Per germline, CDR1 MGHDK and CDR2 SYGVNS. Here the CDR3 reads CASRIDLNTEAFF. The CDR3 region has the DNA TGTGCCAGCAGAATAGACTTGAACACTGAAGCTTTCTTT.

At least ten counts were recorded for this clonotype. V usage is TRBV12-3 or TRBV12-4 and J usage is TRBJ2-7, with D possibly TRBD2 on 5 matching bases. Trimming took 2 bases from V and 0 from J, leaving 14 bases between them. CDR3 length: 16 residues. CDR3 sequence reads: CASSLPSTLSSYEQYF. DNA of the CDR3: TGTGCCAGCAGTTTACCTAGCACTCTGAGCTCCTACGAGCAGTACTTC.

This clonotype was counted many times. The CDR3 is CASSKALSGELFF. The CDR3 coding sequence is TGTGCCAGCTCGAAGGCTTTGAGCGGGGAGCTGTTTTTT. The chain is built from TRBV27 and TRBJ2-2; no clear D gene. Trimming pared 8 bases from V and 7 bases from J, leaving 14 bases between. The CDR3 consists of 13 residues. Germline V gives CDR1 MNHEY, CDR2 SMNVEV (reference sequence).

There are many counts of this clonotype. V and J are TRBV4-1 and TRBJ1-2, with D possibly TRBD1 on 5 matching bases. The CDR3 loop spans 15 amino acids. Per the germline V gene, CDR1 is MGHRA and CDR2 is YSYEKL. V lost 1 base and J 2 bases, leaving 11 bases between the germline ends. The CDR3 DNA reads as TGCGCCAGCAGCCAAGTCGGGGCCAGAAACTATGGCTACACCTTC. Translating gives CASSQVGARNYGYTF.

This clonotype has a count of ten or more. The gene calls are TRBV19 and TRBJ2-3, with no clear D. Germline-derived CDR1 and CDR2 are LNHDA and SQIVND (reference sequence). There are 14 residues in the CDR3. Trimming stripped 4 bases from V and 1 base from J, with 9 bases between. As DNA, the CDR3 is TGTGCCAGTAGTACCCCGGGCCGCACAGATACGCAGTATTTT. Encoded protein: CASSTPGRTDTQYF.

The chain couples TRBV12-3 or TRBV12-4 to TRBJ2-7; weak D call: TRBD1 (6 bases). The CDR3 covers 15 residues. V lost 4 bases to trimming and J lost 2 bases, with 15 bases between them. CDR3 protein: CASSSPLTGTYEQYF. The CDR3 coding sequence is TGTGCCAGCAGTTCCCCCCTGACAGGTACCTACGAGCAGTACTTC.

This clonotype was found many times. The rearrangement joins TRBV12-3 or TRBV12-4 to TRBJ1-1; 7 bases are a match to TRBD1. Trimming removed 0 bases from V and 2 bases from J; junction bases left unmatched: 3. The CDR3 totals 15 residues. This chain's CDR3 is CASSLARQGNTEAFF. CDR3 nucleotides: TGTGCCAGCAGTTTAGCGCGACAGGGAAACACTGAAGCTTTCTTT.

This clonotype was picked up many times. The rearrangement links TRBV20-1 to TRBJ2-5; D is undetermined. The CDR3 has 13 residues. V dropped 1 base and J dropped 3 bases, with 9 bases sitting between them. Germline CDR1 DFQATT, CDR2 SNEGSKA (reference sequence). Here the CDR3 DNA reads TGCAGTGCTAGAGTCGACGCGGAAGAGACCCAGTACTTC. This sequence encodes CSARVDAEETQYF.

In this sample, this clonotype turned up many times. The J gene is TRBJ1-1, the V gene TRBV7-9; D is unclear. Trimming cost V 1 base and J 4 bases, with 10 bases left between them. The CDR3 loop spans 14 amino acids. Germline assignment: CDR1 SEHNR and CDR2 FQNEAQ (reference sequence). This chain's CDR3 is CASSLVAASTEAFF. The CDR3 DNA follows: TGTGCCAGCAGCTTAGTGGCAGCCAGCACTGAAGCTTTCTTT.

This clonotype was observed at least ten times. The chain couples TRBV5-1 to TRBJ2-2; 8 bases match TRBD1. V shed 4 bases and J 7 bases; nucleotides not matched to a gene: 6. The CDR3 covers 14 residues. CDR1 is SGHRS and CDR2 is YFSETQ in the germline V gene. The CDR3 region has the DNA TGCGCCAGCAGCACGGACAGGGATGGCGGGGAGCTGTTTTTT. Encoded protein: CASSTDRDGGELFF.

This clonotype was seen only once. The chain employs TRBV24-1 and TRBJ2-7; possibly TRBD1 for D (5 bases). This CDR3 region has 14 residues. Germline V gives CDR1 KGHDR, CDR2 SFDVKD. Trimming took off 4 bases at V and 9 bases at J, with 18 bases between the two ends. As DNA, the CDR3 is TGTGCCACCAGTGACCCTGGACGAACCCAGGGGCAGTACTTC. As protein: CATSDPGRTQGQYF.

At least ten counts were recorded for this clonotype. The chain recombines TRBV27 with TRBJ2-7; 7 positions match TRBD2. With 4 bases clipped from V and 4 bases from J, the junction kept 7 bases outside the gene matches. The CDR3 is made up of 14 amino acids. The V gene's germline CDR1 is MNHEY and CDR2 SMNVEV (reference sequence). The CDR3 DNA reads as TGTGCCAGCAGTTCGATGACTAGCCAGTACGAGCAGTACTTC. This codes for CASSSMTSQYEQYF.

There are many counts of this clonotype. DNA of the CDR3: TGTGCCAGCAGGGGGAGCTCTGGAAACACCATATATTTT. Its translation: CASRGSSGNTIYF. This chain links TRBV25-1 with TRBJ1-3; D unclear. This CDR3 region has 13 residues. Trimming took 6 bases from V and 0 from J, leaving 6 bases between them. Germline assignment: CDR1 MGHDK and CDR2 SYGVNS.

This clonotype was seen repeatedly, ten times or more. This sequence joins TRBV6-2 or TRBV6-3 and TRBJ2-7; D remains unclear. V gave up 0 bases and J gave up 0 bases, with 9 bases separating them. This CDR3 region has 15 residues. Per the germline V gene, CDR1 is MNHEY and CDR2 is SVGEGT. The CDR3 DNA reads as TGTGCCAGCAGTTACTCGAAAACGATCTCCTACGAGCAGTACTTC. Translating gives CASSYSKTISYEQYF.

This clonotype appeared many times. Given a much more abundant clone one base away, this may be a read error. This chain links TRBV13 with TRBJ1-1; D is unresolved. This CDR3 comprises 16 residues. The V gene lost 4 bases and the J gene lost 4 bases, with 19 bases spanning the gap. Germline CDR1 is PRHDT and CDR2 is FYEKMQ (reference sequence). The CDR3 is CASSSGRTLGGTEAFF. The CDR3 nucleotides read TGTGCCAGCAGCTCCGGACGGACTCTTGGCGGCACTGAAGCTTTCTTT.

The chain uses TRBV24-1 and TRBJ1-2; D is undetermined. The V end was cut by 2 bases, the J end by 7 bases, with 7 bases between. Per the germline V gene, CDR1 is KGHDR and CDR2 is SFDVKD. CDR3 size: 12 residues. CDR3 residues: CATSDSNTGYTF. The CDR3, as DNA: TGTGCCACCAGTGATTCGAACACTGGCTACACCTTC.

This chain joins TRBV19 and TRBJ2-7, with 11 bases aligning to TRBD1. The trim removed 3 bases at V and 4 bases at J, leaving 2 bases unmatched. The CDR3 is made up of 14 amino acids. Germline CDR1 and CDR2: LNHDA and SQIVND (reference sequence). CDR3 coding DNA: TGTGCCAGTAGTATGGACAGGGGGCAGTACGAGCAGTACTTC. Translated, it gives CASSMDRGQYEQYF.

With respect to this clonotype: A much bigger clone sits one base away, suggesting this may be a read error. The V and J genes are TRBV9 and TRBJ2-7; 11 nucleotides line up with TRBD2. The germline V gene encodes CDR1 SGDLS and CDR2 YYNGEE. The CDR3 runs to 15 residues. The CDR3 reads CDSSVGTSGTYEQYF. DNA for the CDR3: TGTGACAGCAGCGTAGGGACTAGCGGAACCTACGAGCAGTACTTC. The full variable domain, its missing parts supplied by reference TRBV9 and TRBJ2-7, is DSGVTQTPKHLITATGQRVTLRCSPRSGDLSVYWYQQSLDQGLQFLIQYYNGEERAKGNILERFSAQQFPDLHSELNLSSLELGDSALYFCDSSVGTSGTYEQYFGPGTRLTVT.

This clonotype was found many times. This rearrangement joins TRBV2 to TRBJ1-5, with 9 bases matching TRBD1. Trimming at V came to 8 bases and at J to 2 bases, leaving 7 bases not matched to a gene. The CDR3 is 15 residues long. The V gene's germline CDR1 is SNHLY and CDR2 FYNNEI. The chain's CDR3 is CASHRTGVGNQPQHF. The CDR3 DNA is TGTGCCAGCCATCGGACAGGGGTGGGCAATCAGCCCCAGCATTTT.

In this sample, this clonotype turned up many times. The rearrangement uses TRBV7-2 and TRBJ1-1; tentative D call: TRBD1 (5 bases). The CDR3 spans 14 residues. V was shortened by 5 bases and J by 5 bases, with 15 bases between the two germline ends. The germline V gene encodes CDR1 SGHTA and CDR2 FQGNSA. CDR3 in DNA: TGTGCCAGCAGCCCATCTAGGGGAGGTACTGAAGCTTTCTTT. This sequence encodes CASSPSRGGTEAFF.

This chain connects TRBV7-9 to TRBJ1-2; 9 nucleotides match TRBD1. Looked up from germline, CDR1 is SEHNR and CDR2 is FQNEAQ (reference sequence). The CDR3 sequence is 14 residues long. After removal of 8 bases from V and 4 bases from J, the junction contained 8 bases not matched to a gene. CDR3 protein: CASQQGASGYGYTF. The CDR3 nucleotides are TGTGCCAGCCAACAGGGGGCCTCTGGCTATGGCTACACCTTC.

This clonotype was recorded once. CDR3 nucleotide sequence: TGCGCCAGCAGCTTGGATGGAAGGGGCTACGAGCAGTACTTC. It translates to CASSLDGRGYEQYF. The chain employs TRBV5-1 and TRBJ2-7; D may be TRBD1 (5 bases). Trimming stripped 0 bases from V and 3 bases from J, with 10 bases between. The CDR3 runs to 14 residues. The germline gives CDR1 SGHRS, CDR2 YFSETQ.

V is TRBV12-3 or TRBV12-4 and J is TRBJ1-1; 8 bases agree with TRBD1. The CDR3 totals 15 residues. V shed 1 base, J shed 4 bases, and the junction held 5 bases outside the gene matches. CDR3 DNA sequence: TGTGCCAGCAGTTTAGTGGACAGGGAGGTCACTGAAGCTTTCTTT. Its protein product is CASSLVDREVTEAFF.

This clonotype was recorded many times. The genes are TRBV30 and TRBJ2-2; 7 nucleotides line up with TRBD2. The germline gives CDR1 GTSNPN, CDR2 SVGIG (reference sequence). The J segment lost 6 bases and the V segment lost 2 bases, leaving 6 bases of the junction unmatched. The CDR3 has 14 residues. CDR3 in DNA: TGTGCCTGGAGTCCCCACCGGGGGGCCGGGGAGCTGTTTTTT. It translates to CAWSPHRGAGELFF. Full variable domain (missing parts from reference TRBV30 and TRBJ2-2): SQTIHQWPATLVQPVGSPLSLECTVEGTSNPNLYWYRQAAGRGLQLLFYSVGIGQISSEVPQNLSASRPQDRQFILSSKKLLLSDSGFYLCAWSPHRGAGELFFGEGSRLTVL.

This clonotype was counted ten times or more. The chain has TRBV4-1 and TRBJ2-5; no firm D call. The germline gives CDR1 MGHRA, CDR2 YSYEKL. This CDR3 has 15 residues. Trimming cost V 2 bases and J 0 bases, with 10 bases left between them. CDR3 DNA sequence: TGCGCCAGCAGCCAAATTCTGGGAAACCAAGAGACCCAGTACTTC. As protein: CASSQILGNQETQYF.

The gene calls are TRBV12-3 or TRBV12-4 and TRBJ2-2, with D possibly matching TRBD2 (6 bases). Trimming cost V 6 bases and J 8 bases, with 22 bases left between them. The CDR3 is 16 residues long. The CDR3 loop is CASSPDSAGPRGELFF. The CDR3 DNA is TGTGCCAGCAGCCCTGACTCAGCGGGCCCCAGAGGGGAGCTGTTTTTT.

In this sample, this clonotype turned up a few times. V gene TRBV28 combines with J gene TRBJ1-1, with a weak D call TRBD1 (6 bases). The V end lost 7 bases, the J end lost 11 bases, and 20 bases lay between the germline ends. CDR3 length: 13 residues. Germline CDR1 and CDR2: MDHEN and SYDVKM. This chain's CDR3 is CASTKGTSISAFF. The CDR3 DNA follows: TGTGCCAGCACCAAAGGGACATCTATTAGTGCTTTCTTT.

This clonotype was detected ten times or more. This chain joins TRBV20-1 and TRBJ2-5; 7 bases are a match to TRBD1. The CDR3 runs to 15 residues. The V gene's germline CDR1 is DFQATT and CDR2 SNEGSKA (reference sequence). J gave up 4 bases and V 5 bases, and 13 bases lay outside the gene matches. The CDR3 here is CSASGGQVQRETQYF. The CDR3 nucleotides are TGCAGTGCTTCAGGGGGACAAGTCCAAAGAGAGACCCAGTACTTC.

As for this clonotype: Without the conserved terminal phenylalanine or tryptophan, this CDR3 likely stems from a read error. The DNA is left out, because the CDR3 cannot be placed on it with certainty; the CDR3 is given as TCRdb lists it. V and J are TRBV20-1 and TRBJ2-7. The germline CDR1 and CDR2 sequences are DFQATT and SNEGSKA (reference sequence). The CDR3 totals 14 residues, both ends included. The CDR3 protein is CSARGGPASYEQCY.